This TCR beta chain was obtained from a study of identical twins. Template switching supplied a universal primer site; unique molecular identifiers were carried on the cDNA. TCRdb fed the 5' RACE reads into MiXCR, producing one record per CDR3 protein. The data contain a few hundred thousand distinct CDR3 sequences, about 9% of them singletons. General study points: Twins showed weaker excess sharing in their beta out-of-frame sequences.

CDR1 and CDR2 from the germline V gene are DFQATT and SNEGSKA (reference sequence). J lost 4 bases, V lost 6 bases, and 7 bases had no gene match. CDR3 length equals 13 residues. As for this clonotype: The antigen remains undetermined.

This clonotype was obtained from a woman aged 50 to 65 in good health. Sequencing used naive T cells sorted from blood. The chain links TRBV20-1 to TRBJ2-7; 9 positions agree with TRBD1. CDR3 DNA: TGCAGTGCCCCGCCGGGACAGGGATACGAGCAGTACTTC. As protein: CSAPPGQGYEQYF.